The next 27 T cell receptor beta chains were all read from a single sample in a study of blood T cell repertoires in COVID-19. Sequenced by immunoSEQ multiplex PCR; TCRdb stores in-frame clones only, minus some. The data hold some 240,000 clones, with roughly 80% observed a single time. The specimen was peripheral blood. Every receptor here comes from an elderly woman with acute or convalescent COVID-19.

The DNA for the CDR3 is TGCGCCAGCAGCCAAGATTTGGGGGCGCGAAGGGGAAACACCATATATTTT. The encoded protein is CASSQDLGARRGNTIYF. V is TRBV4-1 and J is TRBJ1-3; D possibly corresponds to TRBD1 (6 bases). Germline V gene data show CDR1 as MGHRA and CDR2 as YSYEKL. The CDR3 is made up of 17 amino acids. Trimming shortened V by 0 bases and J by 4 bases, and 16 bases separated the two germline ends.

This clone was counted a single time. In DNA form, the CDR3 reads TGTGCCAGTCAGGGTGCCCAGCCCCAGCATTTT. Translated, it gives CASQGAQPQHF. The rearrangement uses TRBV6-5 and TRBJ1-5; the D gene is possibly TRBD1 (5 bases). The CDR3 extends over 11 amino acids. From germline, CDR1 is MNHEY and CDR2 SVGAGI. Trimming pared 9 bases from V and 7 bases from J, leaving 10 bases between.

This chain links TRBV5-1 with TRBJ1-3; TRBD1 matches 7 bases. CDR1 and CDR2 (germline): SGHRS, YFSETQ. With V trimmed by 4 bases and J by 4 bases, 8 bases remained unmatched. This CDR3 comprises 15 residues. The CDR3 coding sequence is TGCGCCAGCAGCACAGGGGACAGATACGGAAACACCATATATTTT. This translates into CASSTGDRYGNTIYF.

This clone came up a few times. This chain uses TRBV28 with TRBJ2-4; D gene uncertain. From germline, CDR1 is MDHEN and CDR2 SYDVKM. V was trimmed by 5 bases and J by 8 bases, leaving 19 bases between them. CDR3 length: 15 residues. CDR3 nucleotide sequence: TGTGCCAGCAGTAGTCCGACCCGAACAGTGGACATTCAGTACTTC. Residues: CASSSPTRTVDIQYF.

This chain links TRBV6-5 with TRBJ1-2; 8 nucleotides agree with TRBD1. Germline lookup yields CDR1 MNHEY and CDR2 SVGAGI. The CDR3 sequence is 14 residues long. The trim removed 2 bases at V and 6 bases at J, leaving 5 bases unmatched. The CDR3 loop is CASSYIGTGHGYTF. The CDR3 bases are TGTGCCAGCAGTTACATCGGGACAGGCCATGGCTACACCTTC.

CDR3 loop: CASSLRQGANNSPLHF. CDR3 DNA sequence: TGTGCCAGCAGCCTCCGTCAGGGGGCTAATAATTCACCCCTCCACTTT. V and J are TRBV3-1 (or the pseudogene TRBV3-2) and TRBJ1-6, with TRBD1 matching 8 bases. This CDR3 has 16 amino acids. Losses at the gene ends were 4 bases for V and 5 bases for J; bases not matched to a gene: 7. Germline-derived CDR1 and CDR2 are LGHDT and YNNKEL (reference sequence).

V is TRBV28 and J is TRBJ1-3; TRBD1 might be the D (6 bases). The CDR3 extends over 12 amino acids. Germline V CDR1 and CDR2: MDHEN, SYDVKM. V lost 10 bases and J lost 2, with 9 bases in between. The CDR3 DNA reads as TGTGCCACCCACAGGGCTGGAAACACCATATATTTT. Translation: CATHRAGNTIYF.

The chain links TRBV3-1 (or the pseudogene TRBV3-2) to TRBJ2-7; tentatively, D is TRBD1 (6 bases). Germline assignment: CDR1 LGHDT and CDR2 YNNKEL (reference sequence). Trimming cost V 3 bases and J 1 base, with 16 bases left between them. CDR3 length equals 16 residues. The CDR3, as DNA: TGTGCCAGCAGCCATTCAGGGGTTTGGGGTTCCTACGAGCAGTACTTC. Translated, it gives CASSHSGVWGSYEQYF.

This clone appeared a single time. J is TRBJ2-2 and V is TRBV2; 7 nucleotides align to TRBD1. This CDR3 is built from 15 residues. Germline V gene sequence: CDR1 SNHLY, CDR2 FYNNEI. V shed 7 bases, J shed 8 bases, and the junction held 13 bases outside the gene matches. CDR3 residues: CASTQRGHEVGELFF. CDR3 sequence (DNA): TGTGCCAGCACCCAAAGGGGGCACGAGGTGGGGGAGCTGTTTTTT.

CDR3 nucleotides: TGTGCCAGCAGCTTAGCTTTTAACACCGGGGAGCTGTTTTTT. The encoded protein is CASSLAFNTGELFF. The chain recombines TRBV11-2 with TRBJ2-2, with D hard to call. V was shortened by 1 base and J by 2 bases, with 5 bases between the two germline ends. CDR1 and CDR2 from the germline V gene are SGHAT and FQNNGV. The CDR3 is made up of 14 amino acids.

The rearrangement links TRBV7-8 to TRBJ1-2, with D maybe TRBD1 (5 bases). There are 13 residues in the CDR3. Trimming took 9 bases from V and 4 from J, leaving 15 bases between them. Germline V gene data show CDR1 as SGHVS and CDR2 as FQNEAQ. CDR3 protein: CASNAGGSYGYTF. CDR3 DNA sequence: TGTGCCAGTAATGCGGGGGGGTCCTATGGCTACACCTTC.

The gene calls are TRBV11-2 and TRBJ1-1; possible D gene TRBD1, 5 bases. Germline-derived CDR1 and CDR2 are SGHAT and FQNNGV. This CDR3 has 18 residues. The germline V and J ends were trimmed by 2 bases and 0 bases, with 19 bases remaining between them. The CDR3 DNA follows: TGTGCCAGCAGCTTATCAGACTTTGTCCAGGGTGTGAACACTGAAGCTTTCTTT. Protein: CASSLSDFVQGVNTEAFF.

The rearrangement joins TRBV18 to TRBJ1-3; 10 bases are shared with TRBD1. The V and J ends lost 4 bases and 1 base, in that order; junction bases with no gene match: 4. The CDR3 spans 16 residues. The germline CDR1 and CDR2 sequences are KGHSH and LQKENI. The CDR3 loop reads CASSRDRGLSGNTIYF. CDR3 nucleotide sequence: TGTGCCAGCTCACGGGACAGGGGATTATCTGGAAACACCATATATTTT. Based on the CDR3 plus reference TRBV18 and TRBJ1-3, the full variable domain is NAGVMQNPRHLVRRRGQEARLRCSPMKGHSHVYWYRQLPEEGLKFMVYLQKENIIDESGMPKERFSAEFPKEGPSILRIQQVVRGDSAAYFCASSRDRGLSGNTIYFGEGSWLTVV.

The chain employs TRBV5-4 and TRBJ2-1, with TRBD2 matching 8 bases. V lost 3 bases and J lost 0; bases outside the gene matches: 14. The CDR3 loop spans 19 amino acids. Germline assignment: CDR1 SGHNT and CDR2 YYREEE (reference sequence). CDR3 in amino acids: CASSSPYLSGVSSYNEQFF. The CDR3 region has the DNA TGTGCCAGCAGCTCCCCCTACCTTAGCGGGGTAAGCTCCTACAATGAGCAGTTCTTC.

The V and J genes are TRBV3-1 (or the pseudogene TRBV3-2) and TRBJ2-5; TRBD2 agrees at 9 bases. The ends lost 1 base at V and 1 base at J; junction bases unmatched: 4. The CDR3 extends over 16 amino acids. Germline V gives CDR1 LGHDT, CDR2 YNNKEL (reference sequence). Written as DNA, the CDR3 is TGTGCCAGCAGCCAAGGTCTTAGCGGGGGCCAAGAGACCCAGTACTTC. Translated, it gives CASSQGLSGGQETQYF.

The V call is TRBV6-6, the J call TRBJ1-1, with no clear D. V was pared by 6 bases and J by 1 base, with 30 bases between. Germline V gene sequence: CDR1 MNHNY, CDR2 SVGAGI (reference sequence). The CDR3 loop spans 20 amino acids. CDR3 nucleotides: TGTGCCAGCAGCCACTACCCCCCTGGAAGAAGTGGGCTGAAGAACACTGAAGCTTTCTTT. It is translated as CASSHYPPGRSGLKNTEAFF.

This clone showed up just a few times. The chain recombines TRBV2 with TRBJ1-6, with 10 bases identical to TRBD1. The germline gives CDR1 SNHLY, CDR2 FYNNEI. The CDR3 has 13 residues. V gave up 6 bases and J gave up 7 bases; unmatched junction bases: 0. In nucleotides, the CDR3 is TGTGCCAGCAGGACAGGGGGCAATTCACCCCTCCACTTT. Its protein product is CASRTGGNSPLHF.

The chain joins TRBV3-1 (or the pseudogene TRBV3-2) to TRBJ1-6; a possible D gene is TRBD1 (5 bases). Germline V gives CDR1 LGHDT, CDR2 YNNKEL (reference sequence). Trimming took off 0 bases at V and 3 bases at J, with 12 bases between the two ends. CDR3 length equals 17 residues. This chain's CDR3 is CASSQESLTGYNSPLHF. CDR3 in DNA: TGTGCCAGCAGCCAAGAATCCCTTACAGGCTATAATTCACCCCTCCACTTT.

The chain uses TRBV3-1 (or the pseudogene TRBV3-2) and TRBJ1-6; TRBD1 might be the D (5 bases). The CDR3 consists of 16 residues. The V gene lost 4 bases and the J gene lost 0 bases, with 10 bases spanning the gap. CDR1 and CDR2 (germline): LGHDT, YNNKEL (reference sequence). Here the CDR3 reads CASSPRTPSYNSPLHF. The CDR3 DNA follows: TGTGCCAGCAGCCCGCGGACACCCTCCTATAATTCACCCCTCCACTTT.

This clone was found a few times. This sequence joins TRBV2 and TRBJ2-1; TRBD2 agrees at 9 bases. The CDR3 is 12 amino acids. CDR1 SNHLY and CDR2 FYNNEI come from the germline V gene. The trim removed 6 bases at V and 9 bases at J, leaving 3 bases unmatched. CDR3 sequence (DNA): TGTGCCAGCAGCGGACTAGCGAGTGAGCAGTTCTTC. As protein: CASSGLASEQFF.

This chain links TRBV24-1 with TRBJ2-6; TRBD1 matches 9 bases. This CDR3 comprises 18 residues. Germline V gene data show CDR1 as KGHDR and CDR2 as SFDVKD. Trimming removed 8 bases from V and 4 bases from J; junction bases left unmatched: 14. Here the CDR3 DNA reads TGTGCCACCACTGGGACAGGGCATGTACGGTCGGGGGCCAACGTCCTGACTTTC. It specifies CATTGTGHVRSGANVLTF.

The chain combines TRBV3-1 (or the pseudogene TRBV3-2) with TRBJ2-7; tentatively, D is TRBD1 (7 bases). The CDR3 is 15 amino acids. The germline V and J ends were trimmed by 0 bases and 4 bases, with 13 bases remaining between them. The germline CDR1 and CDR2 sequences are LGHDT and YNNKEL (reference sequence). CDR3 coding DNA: TGTGCCAGCAGCCAAGAGGAGGGGGCAACATACGAGCAGTACTTC. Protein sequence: CASSQEEGATYEQYF.

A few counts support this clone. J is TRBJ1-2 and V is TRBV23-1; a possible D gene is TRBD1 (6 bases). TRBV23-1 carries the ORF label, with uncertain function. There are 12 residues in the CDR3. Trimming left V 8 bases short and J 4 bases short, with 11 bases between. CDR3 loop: CASGTGLYGYTF. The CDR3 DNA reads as TGCGCCAGCGGTACAGGGCTCTATGGCTACACCTTC.

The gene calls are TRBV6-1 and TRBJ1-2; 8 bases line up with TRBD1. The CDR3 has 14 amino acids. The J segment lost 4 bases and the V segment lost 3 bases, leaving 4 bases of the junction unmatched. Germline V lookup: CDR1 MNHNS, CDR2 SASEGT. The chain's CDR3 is CASSDPGTGYGYTF. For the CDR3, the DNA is TGTGCCAGCAGTGACCCCGGGACAGGCTATGGCTACACCTTC.

The DNA for the CDR3 is TGTGCCAGCAACCGGGACTTGTCCTACGAGCAGTACTTC. This codes for CASNRDLSYEQYF. The V gene is TRBV7-2, the J gene TRBJ2-7; TRBD2 is a possible D gene (6 bases). There are 13 residues in the CDR3. From germline, CDR1 is SGHTA and CDR2 FQGNSA. V dropped 7 bases and J dropped 1 base, with 11 bases sitting between them.

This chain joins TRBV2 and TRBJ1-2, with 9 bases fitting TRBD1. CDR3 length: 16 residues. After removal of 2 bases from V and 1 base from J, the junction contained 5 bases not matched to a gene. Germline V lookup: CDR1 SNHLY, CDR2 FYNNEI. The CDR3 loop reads CASSEWGQGLNYGYTF. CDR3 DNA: TGTGCCAGCAGTGAATGGGGACAGGGCCTTAACTATGGCTACACCTTC.

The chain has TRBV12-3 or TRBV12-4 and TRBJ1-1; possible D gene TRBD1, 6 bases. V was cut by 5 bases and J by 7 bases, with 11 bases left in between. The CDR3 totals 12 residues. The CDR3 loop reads CASSPDRIEAFF. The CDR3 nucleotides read TGTGCCAGCAGTCCCGACAGGATTGAAGCTTTCTTT.